A selection of T cell receptor beta chains follows, all from one sample in a study of long-term antiretroviral therapy in people with HIV. Measured with immunoSEQ multiplex PCR; TCRdb has only the in-frame clones, and not every one. This repertoire shows tens of thousands of clones, 70% to 90% found once; its top ten account for more than 4.5%. The sequencing used unsorted PBMCs, collected just over 2.7 years before starting antiretroviral therapy. The receptor source for this set is a woman between 25 and 40 years old with HIV. Both conserved end residues are part of each CDR3. A D gene is named only where the DNA matches it firmly. Clone size appears in some rows only: once, few, many, or a class for an expanded clone.

V gene	J gene	D gene	clone size	CDR3 protein	CDR3 DNA
TRBV7-9	TRBJ1-2	TRBD1	few	CASSQWDRGPGYTF	TGTGCCAGCAGTCAATGGGACAGGGGGCCTGGCTACACCTTC
TRBV28	TRBJ1-6	TRBD1	once	CASSFPQGGFSPLHF	TGTGCCAGCAGTTTCCCCCAGGGGGGGTTTTCACCCCTCCACTTT
TRBV5-8	TRBJ1-4	-	few	CASGRKANEKLFF	TGTGCCAGTGGACGGAAGGCTAATGAAAAACTGTTTTTT
TRBV2	TRBJ1-6	-	-	CASSESSYNSPLHF	TGTGCCAGCAGTGAGAGCTCCTATAATTCACCCCTCCACTTT
TRBV27	TRBJ2-7	TRBD1	-	CASRLQGLSYEQYF	TGTGCCAGCAGGTTACAGGGGCTGAGCTACGAGCAGTACTTC
TRBV21-1	TRBJ1-5	-	-	CATTVEGPNQPQHF	TGTGCCACCACCGTCGAGGGACCCAATCAGCCCCAGCATTTT
TRBV6-4	TRBJ2-3	TRBD2	-	CASSDSTSGGDTQYF	TGTGCCAGCAGTGACTCGACTAGCGGGGGGGATACGCAGTATTTT
TRBV5-6	TRBJ1-1	-	few	CASSLVGRNTEAFF	TGTGCCAGCAGCTTGGTTGGCAGGAACACTGAAGCTTTCTTT
TRBV4-2	TRBJ1-2	-	-	CASSQDNRDRGYTF	TGTGCCAGCAGCCAAGATAACCGGGATCGGGGCTACACCTTC
TRBV6-5	TRBJ1-6	TRBD1	-	CASRTGDGSPLHF	TGTGCCAGCCGCACAGGGGATGGTTCACCCCTCCACTTT
TRBV7-9	TRBJ2-1	-	medium-sized	CASSITGTYSNEQFF	TGTGCCAGCAGCATCACCGGGACTTACTCCAATGAGCAGTTCTTC
TRBV7-2	TRBJ2-3	TRBD2	-	CASSRLAGGGTATDTQYF	TGTGCCAGCAGTCGACTAGCGGGGGGAGGGACCGCAACAGATACGCAGTATTTT
TRBV19	TRBJ2-2	-	-	CASSIGRIGTGELFF	TGTGCCAGTAGTATCGGGCGGATAGGGACCGGGGAGCTGTTTTTT
TRBV7-9	TRBJ1-2	TRBD1	-	CASSLVGTALGYTF	TGTGCCAGCAGCTTAGTAGGGACAGCGTTAGGCTACACCTTC
TRBV9	TRBJ1-3	-	-	CASSVATGGAGNTIYF	TGTGCCAGCAGCGTAGCTACGGGGGGTGCTGGAAACACCATATATTTT
TRBV6-1	TRBJ1-2	TRBD1	-	CASSGRTGNYGYTF	TGTGCCAGCAGTGGCCGGACAGGGAACTATGGCTACACCTTC
TRBV19	TRBJ1-5	-	-	CASNIRRDSNQPQHF	TGTGCCAGTAATATCAGACGTGATAGCAATCAGCCCCAGCATTTT
TRBV19	TRBJ1-5	-	-	CASSIGGKGSNQPQHF	TGTGCCAGTAGTATAGGTGGGAAGGGATCCAATCAGCCCCAGCATTTT